This TCR beta chain derives from a study of cytomegalovirus exposure and HLA in healthy donors. Study background: Roughly 180 million T cells yielded 100 million or so unique TCR beta sequences in earlier analysis.

Only a few counts were recorded for this clone. What it binds is unknown. Regarding the study as a whole: Accurate predictions that matched the HLA-A and HLA-B alleles of most subjects were reportedly made from TCR beta sequences. Rare TCR sequences predominated, though certain public TCRs were found in many donors.

The CDR3 is 14 amino acids. Deletions cut 4 bases from V and 3 bases from J, with 12 bases between. The germline V gene encodes CDR1 MNHNS and CDR2 SASEGT. In the PCR, 60 Vbeta and 13 Jbeta primers were used. The data were produced by immunoSEQ multiplex PCR, yet TCRdb's version contains in-frame clones alone and is incomplete. Among about 120,000 clones, roughly 80% were seen once, and the ten largest hold 3% to 4%. This chain connects TRBV6-1 to TRBJ1-2; D call uncertain. This TCR was recovered from a woman in her twenties or thirties in good health and CMV-seropositive. The sequenced sample consisted of PBMCs. The CDR3 sequence is CASSAGSYDYGYTF. The CDR3, as DNA: TGTGCCAGCAGTGCGGGGTCTTATGACTATGGCTACACCTTC.